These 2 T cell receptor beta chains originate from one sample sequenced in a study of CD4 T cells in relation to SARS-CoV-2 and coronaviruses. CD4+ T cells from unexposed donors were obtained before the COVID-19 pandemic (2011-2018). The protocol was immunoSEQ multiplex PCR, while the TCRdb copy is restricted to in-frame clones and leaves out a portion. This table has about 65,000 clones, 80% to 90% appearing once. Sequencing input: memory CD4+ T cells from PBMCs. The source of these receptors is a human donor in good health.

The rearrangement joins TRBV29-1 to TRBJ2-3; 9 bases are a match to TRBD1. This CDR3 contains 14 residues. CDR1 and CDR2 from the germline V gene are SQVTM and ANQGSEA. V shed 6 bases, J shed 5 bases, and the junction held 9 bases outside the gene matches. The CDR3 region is CSVGHRGLGDTQYF. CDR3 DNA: TGCAGCGTAGGACACAGGGGGCTCGGAGATACGCAGTATTTT.

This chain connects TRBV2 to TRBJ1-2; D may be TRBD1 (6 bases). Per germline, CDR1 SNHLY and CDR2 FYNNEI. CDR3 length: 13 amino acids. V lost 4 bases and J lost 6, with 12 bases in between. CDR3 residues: CASSAQGSDGYTF. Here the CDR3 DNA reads TGTGCCAGCAGTGCCCAGGGGAGCGATGGCTACACCTTC.